The 25 T cell receptor beta chains in this list originate from one sample, sequenced in a study of cytomegalovirus exposure and HLA in healthy donors (TCRdb year 2017). Libraries were made using the immunoSEQ multiplex PCR assay. The multiplex PCR relied on a mix of 60 forward primers for TCR Vbeta segments and 13 reverse primers for TCR Jbeta segments. The table was pulled from immuneACCESS by TCRdb, which kept in-frame rearrangements only. Such tables lose some clones; where checked, under half of the loss comes from unresolved V genes, and the rest has no known cause. The sample profile shows around 150,000 clones; approximately 85% of them were found once. The leading ten clones occupy almost 9.5% of the sample. What was sequenced was PBMCs. The receptors were sampled from a young man in good health and CMV-seropositive.

The J gene is TRBJ1-3, the V gene TRBV19; D remains ambiguous. The germline V and J ends were trimmed by 7 bases and 0 bases, with 7 bases remaining between them. The CDR3 has 13 residues. From germline, CDR1 is LNHDA and CDR2 SQIVND (reference sequence). The CDR3 is CASKESSGNTIYF. The CDR3 region has the DNA TGTGCCAGTAAGGAGTCCTCTGGAAACACCATATATTTT.

The rearrangement joins TRBV30 to TRBJ1-2, with 7 bases identical to TRBD1. V lost 3 bases to trimming and J lost 7 bases; unmatched junction nucleotides: 2. Germline V gene lookup returns CDR1 GTSNPN and CDR2 SVGIG (reference sequence). The CDR3 covers 11 residues. Written as DNA, the CDR3 is TGTGCCTGGAGGCCAGGGGGTGGCTACACCTTC. Translation: CAWRPGGGYTF.

This sequence joins TRBV7-9 and TRBJ2-2, with D perhaps TRBD1 (5 bases). Germline CDR1 reads SEHNR; CDR2 reads FQNEAQ (reference sequence). V was pared by 2 bases and J by 2 bases, with 9 bases between. The CDR3 sequence is 15 residues long. Written as DNA, the CDR3 is TGTGCCAGCAGCTTACTAGGGGTAAACACCGGGGAGCTGTTTTTT. Its protein product is CASSLLGVNTGELFF.

This chain uses TRBV29-1 with TRBJ2-1; 7 bases are a match to TRBD2. Per germline, CDR1 SQVTM and CDR2 ANQGSEA. The V and J ends lost 6 bases and 7 bases, in that order; junction bases with no gene match: 6. This CDR3 has 12 residues. The CDR3 DNA is TGCAGCGTGACCCTAGCGGTTAATGAGCAGTTCTTC. It encodes CSVTLAVNEQFF.

The rearrangement links TRBV5-4 to TRBJ2-1, with 10 bases lining up with TRBD2. V was clipped by 4 bases and J by 6 bases; unmatched bases: 13. CDR3 length: 17 amino acids. The germline V gene has CDR1 SGHNT and CDR2 YYREEE (reference sequence). Here the CDR3 reads CASSRSSAGGKINEQFF. The CDR3 DNA follows: TGTGCCAGCAGCCGATCGTCAGCGGGGGGGAAGATCAATGAGCAGTTCTTC.

The sample holds one count of this clone. The chain employs TRBV7-9 and TRBJ2-7; 7 nucleotides agree with TRBD1. V lost 2 bases to trimming and J lost 10 bases; unmatched junction nucleotides: 8. Germline CDR1 reads SEHNR; CDR2 reads FQNEAQ (reference sequence). The CDR3 has 13 residues. The CDR3: CASSLTGQSFQYF. Written as DNA, the CDR3 is TGTGCCAGCAGCTTAACGGGACAGTCTTTTCAGTACTTC.

The chain has TRBV7-8 and TRBJ2-5; possible D gene TRBD2, 5 bases. V lost 5 bases and J 1 base, leaving 14 bases between the germline ends. Germline V CDR1 and CDR2: SGHVS, FQNEAQ. The CDR3 contains 15 residues. The CDR3 sequence is CASSPAAGFQETQYF. The DNA of the CDR3 is TGTGCCAGCAGCCCCGCGGCGGGCTTCCAAGAGACCCAGTACTTC.

The gene calls are TRBV11-2 and TRBJ2-7, with D possibly being TRBD1 (6 bases). The CDR3 runs to 14 residues. Trimming removed 1 base at V and 4 bases at J, with 11 bases between. Germline V gives CDR1 SGHAT, CDR2 FQNNGV. The chain's CDR3 is CASSLVEQGYEQYF. The CDR3 DNA follows: TGTGCCAGCAGCTTAGTTGAACAGGGTTACGAGCAGTACTTC.

This clone was detected only a few times. CDR3 DNA: TGCGCCAGCAGCCAACGGACAGGGTTTTACGAGCAGTACTTC. This sequence encodes CASSQRTGFYEQYF. The chain is built from TRBV4-1 and TRBJ2-7; 8 bases are a match to TRBD1. The CDR3 extends over 14 amino acids. The V and J ends lost 2 bases and 4 bases, in that order; junction bases with no gene match: 4. Germline V lookup: CDR1 MGHRA, CDR2 YSYEKL.

This clone was recorded once. The chain links TRBV12-5 to TRBJ2-3; TRBD2 matches 9 bases. This CDR3 has 17 amino acids. Germline V CDR1 and CDR2: LGHNT, FRNRAP. The ends lost 5 bases at V and 4 bases at J; junction bases unmatched: 13. The DNA for the CDR3 is TGTGCTAGTGGTCCCATCCGGAGGACTAGCGTCCCAGATACGCAGTATTTT. This encodes CASGPIRRTSVPDTQYF.

J is TRBJ2-5 and V is TRBV5-1; D is possibly TRBD1 (5 bases). V was shortened by 0 bases and J by 11 bases, with 14 bases between the two germline ends. This CDR3 is built from 13 residues. Germline assignment: CDR1 SGHRS and CDR2 YFSETQ. CDR3 DNA: TGCGCCAGCAGCTTGGGGCAGGGTGGAGAGCAGTACTTC. It encodes CASSLGQGGEQYF.

The chain employs TRBV2 and TRBJ2-7, with 10 bases fitting TRBD2. After removal of 7 bases from V and 2 bases from J, the junction contained 17 bases not matched to a gene. Germline lookup yields CDR1 SNHLY and CDR2 FYNNEI. The CDR3 sequence is 18 residues long. Here the CDR3 DNA reads TGTGCCAGCACCCCATCCCTACGGGGAGCGGGGGGGACCTACGAGCAGTACTTC. Translating it yields CASTPSLRGAGGTYEQYF.

A note on this clone: At one end, the junction sequence differs from germline, possibly due to a read error. The chain joins TRBV5-8 to TRBJ2-7, with TRBD1 identical over 7 bases. CDR1 and CDR2 (germline): SGHTS, YDEGEE. CDR3 length: 13 amino acids. The chain's CDR3 is CASSLGQNYEQYF. Written as DNA, the CDR3 is TGTGCCAGCAGTTTGGGACAGAATTACGAGCAGTACTTC.

The chain carries TRBV5-4 and TRBJ1-2; 10 bases fit TRBD1. The CDR3 is 14 amino acids. The V and J ends lost 5 bases and 2 bases, in that order; junction bases with no gene match: 3. CDR1 and CDR2 from the germline V gene are SGHNT and YYREEE (reference sequence). The CDR3 DNA is TGTGCCAGCAGGACGACAGGGGGCAACTATGGCTACACCTTC. The encoded protein is CASRTTGGNYGYTF.

This clone showed up just once. This rearrangement joins TRBV28 to TRBJ1-4; D not resolved. V lost 3 bases to trimming and J lost 5 bases, with 10 bases between them. Germline V gene data show CDR1 as MDHEN and CDR2 as SYDVKM. The CDR3 contains 14 residues. The CDR3 is CASSFRRENEKLFF. The CDR3 DNA is TGTGCCAGCAGTTTCAGGCGGGAGAATGAAAAACTGTTTTTT.

This chain joins TRBV4-3 and TRBJ1-1; a weak D match, TRBD1 (6 bases). Germline values: CDR1 LGHNA, CDR2 YSLEER. V gave up 0 bases and J gave up 1 base, with 18 bases separating them. This CDR3 contains 18 residues. Written as DNA, the CDR3 is TGCGCCAGCAGCCAAGAGTTTCGGGGGGCGGGCAGGAACACTGAAGCTTTCTTT. Translation gives CASSQEFRGAGRNTEAFF.

The gene calls are TRBV7-3 and TRBJ1-6; no firm D call. The CDR3 is made up of 15 amino acids. The germline CDR1 and CDR2 sequences are SGHTA and FQGTGA. The V gene lost 7 bases and the J gene lost 0 bases, with 10 bases spanning the gap. CDR3 sequence (DNA): TGTGCCAGCACCGCCAGAACCTCCTATAATTCACCCCTCCACTTT. This encodes CASTARTSYNSPLHF.

The chain joins TRBV18 to TRBJ2-1; tentatively, D is TRBD1 (5 bases). The V gene's germline CDR1 is KGHSH and CDR2 LQKENI. This CDR3 is built from 15 residues. V was clipped by 3 bases and J by 7 bases, with 16 bases between them. The DNA of the CDR3 is TGTGCCAGCTCACCGGAAGTCCCTCAGGGTAATGAGCAGTTCTTC. Translating gives CASSPEVPQGNEQFF.

V usage is TRBV7-3 and J usage is TRBJ2-3; weak D call: TRBD2 (6 bases). Germline CDR1 SGHTA, CDR2 FQGTGA. The CDR3 has 14 amino acids. Trimming took 5 bases from V and 4 from J, leaving 13 bases between them. The DNA of the CDR3 is TGTGCCAGCAGCGTAGACTGGGGGGCAGATACGCAGTATTTT. As protein: CASSVDWGADTQYF. Filled out from reference TRBV7-3 and TRBJ2-3, the complete variable domain reads GAGVSQTPSNKVTEKGKYVELRCDPISGHTALYWYRQSLGQGPEFLIYFQGTGAADDSGLPNDRFFAVRPEGSVSTLKIQRTERGDSAVYLCASSVDWGADTQYFGPGTRLTVL.

The chain carries TRBV19 and TRBJ2-2, with unresolved D. Trimming removed 7 bases at V and 5 bases at J, with 11 bases between. The CDR3 spans 13 residues. Looked up from germline, CDR1 is LNHDA and CDR2 is SQIVND (reference sequence). In nucleotides, the CDR3 is TGTGCCAGTACCTCCGGTTTGACCGGGGAGCTGTTTTTT. Encoded protein: CASTSGLTGELFF.

V and J are TRBV5-1 and TRBJ1-1, with a tentative D call TRBD1 (5 bases). Per the germline V gene, CDR1 is SGHRS and CDR2 is YFSETQ. The CDR3 totals 14 residues. V shed 4 bases and J shed 2 bases, with 12 bases lying between them. CDR3 bases: TGCGCCAGCAGCGACGGGGGTTTTAACACTGAAGCTTTCTTT. It is translated as CASSDGGFNTEAFF.

The rearrangement joins TRBV30 to TRBJ1-5; TRBD1 matches 7 bases. Per the germline V gene, CDR1 is GTSNPN and CDR2 is SVGIG (reference sequence). The CDR3 has 13 residues. The V and J ends lost 5 bases and 3 bases, in that order; junction bases with no gene match: 4. The CDR3 protein is CAWGQANNQPQHF. The CDR3, as DNA: TGTGCCTGGGGACAGGCAAACAATCAGCCCCAGCATTTT. Filled out from reference TRBV30 and TRBJ1-5, the complete variable domain reads SQTIHQWPATLVQPVGSPLSLECTVEGTSNPNLYWYRQAAGRGLQLLFYSVGIGQISSEVPQNLSASRPQDRQFILSSKKLLLSDSGFYLCAWGQANNQPQHFGDGTRLSIL.

The chain has TRBV29-1 and TRBJ2-1; 9 nucleotides match TRBD1. The CDR3 spans 15 residues. V shed 7 bases, J shed 0 bases, and the junction held 7 bases outside the gene matches. Germline V gene sequence: CDR1 SQVTM, CDR2 ANQGSEA. CDR3 loop: CSATGGWSSYNEQFF. In nucleotides, the CDR3 is TGCAGCGCGACAGGGGGATGGAGCTCCTACAATGAGCAGTTCTTC.

The chain combines TRBV6-4 with TRBJ2-7, with D unclear. Germline assignment: CDR1 MRHNA and CDR2 SNTAGT. This CDR3 has 14 amino acids. V was trimmed by 4 bases and J by 0 bases, leaving 10 bases between them. The CDR3 sequence is CASSATISSYEQYF. The CDR3 region has the DNA TGTGCCAGCAGTGCGACAATCAGCTCCTACGAGCAGTACTTC.

This chain joins TRBV4-2 and TRBJ2-5, with 11 bases fitting TRBD1. There are 18 residues in the CDR3. Unmatched junction bases numbered 13, after V lost 2 bases and J lost 5 bases. Germline CDR1 LGHNA, CDR2 YNFKEQ. The CDR3 loop is CASSQLLAADRGRETQYF. CDR3 nucleotide sequence: TGTGCCAGCAGCCAACTACTAGCCGCGGACAGGGGGCGGGAGACCCAGTACTTC.